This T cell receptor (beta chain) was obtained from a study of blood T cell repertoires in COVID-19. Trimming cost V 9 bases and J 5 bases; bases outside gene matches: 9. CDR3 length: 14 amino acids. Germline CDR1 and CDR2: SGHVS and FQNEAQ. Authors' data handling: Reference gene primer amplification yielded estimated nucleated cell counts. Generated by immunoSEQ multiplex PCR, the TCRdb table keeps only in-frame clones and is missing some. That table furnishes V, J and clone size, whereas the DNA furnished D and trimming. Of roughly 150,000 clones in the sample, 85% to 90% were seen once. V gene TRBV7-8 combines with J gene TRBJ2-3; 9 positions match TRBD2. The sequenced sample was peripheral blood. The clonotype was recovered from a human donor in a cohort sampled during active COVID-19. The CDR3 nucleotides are TGTGCCAGTGTCCCGCGGGAGGGCAAAGATACGCAGTATTTT. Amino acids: CASVPREGKDTQYF.